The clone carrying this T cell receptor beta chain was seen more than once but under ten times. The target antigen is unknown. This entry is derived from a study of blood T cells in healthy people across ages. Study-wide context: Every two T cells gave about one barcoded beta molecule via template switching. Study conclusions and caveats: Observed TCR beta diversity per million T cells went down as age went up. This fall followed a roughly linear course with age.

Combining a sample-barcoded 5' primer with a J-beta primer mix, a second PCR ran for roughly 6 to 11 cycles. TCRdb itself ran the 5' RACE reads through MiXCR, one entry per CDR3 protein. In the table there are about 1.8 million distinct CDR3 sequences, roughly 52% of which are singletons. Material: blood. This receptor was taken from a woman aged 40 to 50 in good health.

The CDR3 region is CASSSPGNNEQFF. The CDR3 bases are TGTGCCAGCAGTTCCCCGGGCAACAATGAGCAGTTCTTC. V is TRBV7-3 and J is TRBJ2-1; D gene ambiguous. CDR1 and CDR2 from the germline V gene are SGHTA and FQGTGA. Trimming stripped 6 bases from V and 5 bases from J, with 11 bases between. This CDR3 region has 13 residues.